This T cell receptor (beta chain) was obtained from a study of radiotherapy plus CTLA-4 blockade in lung cancer. TCRdb's table, derived via immunoSEQ multiplex PCR, lists solely in-frame clones and lacks some. The sample shows fewer than 100,000 clones, roughly 87% of them seen only once. Germline-derived CDR1 and CDR2 are WNHNN and SYGVQD (reference sequence). Trimming took off 7 bases at V and 14 bases at J, with 27 bases between the two ends. The CDR3 covers 16 residues. Regarding this clone: Its antigen remains unknown.

Study-wide findings and caveats: Clones derived from tumor TCRs expanded in blood after radiotherapy plus ipilimumab.

The sample was peripheral blood, taken from a patient treated with radiotherapy plus ipilimumab. The receptor was derived from a human donor with non-small cell lung cancer who had stable disease on radiotherapy plus ipilimumab. This chain uses TRBV10-1 with TRBJ1-6, with D uncertain. The CDR3 bases are TGCGCCAGCATTGCCGGCACAGATGTCCTTGAGGTCACCCTCCACTTT. Its protein product is CASIAGTDVLEVTLHF.